This T cell receptor (beta chain) was captured by sequencing in a study of cytomegalovirus exposure and HLA in healthy donors. Across the study: Across some 400 genotyped donors, roughly 80% landed in the Caucasian-associated ancestry cluster.

Findings and caveats of the study: Earlier results showed most TCR beta V segments being productive about 90% or about 30% of the time. Reports state that TCR beta sequences accurately predicted most subjects' HLA-A and HLA-B alleles.

With regard to this clone: The antigen is unknown.

Germline V gene sequence: CDR1 MNHEY, CDR2 SMNVEV (reference sequence). V was trimmed by 3 bases and J by 4 bases, leaving 13 bases between them. There are 15 residues in the CDR3. Though nominally healthy at sampling, donors likely had unrecorded immune exposures. The PCR had 60 Vbeta and 13 Jbeta primers. Data came from immunoSEQ multiplex PCR; TCRdb stores just in-frame clones and leaves some out. Here the sample spans around 150,000 clones, almost 80% being singletons. The V call is TRBV27, the J call TRBJ2-1, with D maybe TRBD2 (5 bases). The source of this sequence is a male donor in good health and CMV-seronegative. The sample comprised PBMCs. The CDR3 is CASSFRADHYNEQFF. The CDR3 DNA reads TGTGCCAGCAGTTTTCGAGCGGACCATTACAATGAGCAGTTCTTC.